One and the same sample provided the 32 T cell receptor beta chains below, sequenced in a study of glioma-infiltrating T cells after dendritic cell vaccination. Time point here: after dendritic cell vaccination, including at tumor progression/relapse. TCRdb keeps only in-frame clones here, not all; method: immunoSEQ multiplex PCR. This sample carries roughly 60,000 clones, about 89% of them seen once, and the ten largest clones take under 14%. The sequences come from blood, collected after dendritic cell vaccination. These receptors all come from a human donor with glioblastoma.

The rearrangement links TRBV7-8 to TRBJ1-2; the match to TRBD1 covers 8 bases. Germline lookup yields CDR1 SGHVS and CDR2 FQNEAQ. V lost 0 bases and J lost 4; bases outside the gene matches: 16. The CDR3 contains 19 residues. The CDR3 here is CASSLARANPDRGAYGYTF. The DNA for the CDR3 is TGTGCCAGCAGCTTAGCACGAGCAAATCCCGACAGGGGAGCCTATGGCTACACCTTC. Supplemented by reference TRBV7-8 and TRBJ1-2, the full variable domain reads GAGVSQSPRYKVAKRGQDVALRCDPISGHVSLFWYQQALGQGPEFLTYFQNEAQLDKSGLPSDRFFAERPEGSVSTLKIQRTQQEDSAVYLCASSLARANPDRGAYGYTFGSGTRLTVV.

This chain links TRBV2 with TRBJ2-1; TRBD1 matches at 8 bases. Germline V gene sequence: CDR1 SNHLY, CDR2 FYNNEI. The CDR3 has 15 amino acids. The junction had 6 bases not matched to a gene; V was cut back by 6 bases and J by 2 bases. This CDR3 reads CASSLEQGAYNEQFF. As DNA, the CDR3 is TGTGCCAGCAGCCTCGAACAGGGGGCCTACAATGAGCAGTTCTTC. Based on the CDR3 plus reference TRBV2 and TRBJ2-1, the full variable domain is EPEVTQTPSHQVTQMGQEVILRCVPISNHLYFYWYRQILGQKVEFLVSFYNNEISEKSEIFDDQFSVERPDGSNFTLKIRSTKLEDSAMYFCASSLEQGAYNEQFFGPGTRLTVL.

This clone was counted once. The chain employs TRBV23-1 and TRBJ2-3; D is uncertain. TRBV23-1 is known as an ORF, though its function is uncertain. The CDR3 consists of 15 residues. Trimming shortened V by 3 bases and J by 1 base, and 11 bases separated the two germline ends. The CDR3 region has the DNA TGCGCCAGCAGTCATCCTGGGCAGGGCACAGATACGCAGTATTTT. This translates into CASSHPGQGTDTQYF.

In DNA form, the CDR3 reads TGTGCCAGCAGCTTAATCAACCCAGGATCCACCGGGGAGCTGTTTTTT. It translates to CASSLINPGSTGELFF. The rearrangement uses TRBV7-3 and TRBJ2-2; D ambiguous. V lost 1 base, J lost 4 bases, and 13 bases lay in between. From germline, CDR1 is SGHTA and CDR2 FQGTGA. The length of the CDR3 is 16 residues.

The table lists this clone with a count of one. The gene calls are TRBV5-1 and TRBJ2-2, with D unresolved. Germline V lookup: CDR1 SGHRS, CDR2 YFSETQ. Trimming removed 2 bases from V and 0 bases from J, with 8 bases in between. The CDR3 has 15 amino acids. In DNA, the CDR3 is TGCGCCAGCAGCTTACGGGTATCGAACACCGGGGAGCTGTTTTTT. It codes for CASSLRVSNTGELFF.

This chain joins TRBV5-1 and TRBJ2-3; 13 bases are shared with TRBD2. The CDR3 is made up of 17 amino acids. The V gene's germline CDR1 is SGHRS and CDR2 YFSETQ. J gave up 4 bases and V 0 bases, and 5 bases lay outside the gene matches. In nucleotides, the CDR3 is TGCGCCAGCAGCTTGGATACTAGCGGGGGGGGTGCAGATACGCAGTATTTT. Protein: CASSLDTSGGGADTQYF. Supplemented by reference TRBV5-1 and TRBJ2-3, the full variable domain reads KAGVTQTPRYLIKTRGQQVTLSCSPISGHRSVSWYQQTPGQGLQFLFEYFSETQRNKGNFPGRFSGRQFSNSRSEMNVSTLELGDSALYLCASSLDTSGGGADTQYFGPGTRLTVL.

The gene calls are TRBV28 and TRBJ2-2, with 12 bases matching TRBD2. V trimming: 7 bases; J trimming: 5 bases; junction bases outside the gene matches: 2. This CDR3 spans 14 amino acids. Per the germline V gene, CDR1 is MDHEN and CDR2 is SYDVKM. CDR3 protein: CASTGTSGTGELFF. Here the CDR3 DNA reads TGTGCCAGCACCGGGACTAGCGGGACCGGGGAGCTGTTTTTT.

The genes are TRBV11-3 and TRBJ2-3, with 13 positions matching TRBD2. Per germline, CDR1 SGHNT and CDR2 YENEEA. The CDR3 covers 17 residues. Unmatched junction bases numbered 11, after V lost 5 bases and J lost 6 bases. Here the CDR3 DNA reads TGTGCCAGCAGCGCCACTAGCGGGGGGGCTAGTTGGGATACGCAGTATTTT. Encoded protein: CASSATSGGASWDTQYF.

The chain recombines TRBV7-2 with TRBJ2-5; 13 nucleotides agree with TRBD2. The CDR3 is 15 residues long. The J segment lost 5 bases and the V segment lost 2 bases, leaving 2 bases of the junction unmatched. The germline CDR1 and CDR2 sequences are SGHTA and FQGNSA. In DNA form, the CDR3 reads TGTGCCAGCAGCTTAACTAGCGGGGGGGGCGAGACCCAGTACTTC. Protein sequence: CASSLTSGGGETQYF.

The genes are TRBV5-1 and TRBJ1-2; D is undetermined. Trimming removed 0 bases from V and 7 bases from J, with 10 bases in between. The germline V gene has CDR1 SGHRS and CDR2 YFSETQ. The length of the CDR3 is 13 residues. The CDR3 nucleotides read TGCGCCAGCAGCTTGGGAGGAGGCGCTGGCTACACCTTC. Translated: CASSLGGGAGYTF.

The gene calls are TRBV30 and TRBJ1-3; TRBD1 agrees at 8 bases. Germline CDR1 reads GTSNPN; CDR2 reads SVGIG (reference sequence). The CDR3 totals 15 residues. The J segment lost 4 bases and the V segment lost 5 bases, leaving 10 bases of the junction unmatched. The DNA of the CDR3 is TGTGCCTGGGGCACACCAGACAGGGGCGGAAACACCATATATTTT. Translated, it gives CAWGTPDRGGNTIYF.

The chain is built from TRBV15 and TRBJ2-2; a possible D gene is TRBD1 (5 bases). Per the germline V gene, CDR1 is LNHNV and CDR2 is YYDKDF (reference sequence). This CDR3 is built from 14 residues. V was trimmed by 8 bases and J by 1 base, leaving 11 bases between them. CDR3 coding DNA: TGTGCCACCGGAAAGGGGTGGAACACCGGGGAGCTGTTTTTT. Translating gives CATGKGWNTGELFF.

This chain connects TRBV9 to TRBJ2-1, with unresolved D. The germline CDR1 and CDR2 sequences are SGDLS and YYNGEE. This CDR3 has 13 residues. The V end lost 4 bases, the J end lost 3 bases, and 8 bases lay between the germline ends. The CDR3 DNA is TGTGCCAGCAGCCGCTTCGGCTACAATGAGCAGTTCTTC. This translates into CASSRFGYNEQFF.

The V and J genes are TRBV5-6 and TRBJ2-1; the match to TRBD1 covers 12 bases. J gave up 8 bases and V 2 bases, and 5 bases lay outside the gene matches. The CDR3 contains 15 residues. The germline CDR1 and CDR2 sequences are SGHDT and YYEEEE. CDR3 DNA: TGTGCCAGCAGCTTTTGGGGACAGGGGGCCTATGAGCAGTTCTTC. As protein: CASSFWGQGAYEQFF.

The chain employs TRBV5-4 and TRBJ2-3; 10 bases are shared with TRBD2. V shed 5 bases, J shed 5 bases, and the junction held 8 bases outside the gene matches. The CDR3 sequence is 15 residues long. Germline values: CDR1 SGHNT, CDR2 YYREEE (reference sequence). The CDR3 DNA reads as TGTGCCAGCAGTTGGGCAGCGGGGGGGAAAGATACGCAGTATTTT. It encodes CASSWAAGGKDTQYF.

The chain is built from TRBV30 and TRBJ1-2, with TRBD1 as a possible D gene (5 bases). Trimming left V 7 bases short and J 4 bases short, with 16 bases between. This CDR3 spans 13 amino acids. Germline V gene sequence: CDR1 GTSNPN, CDR2 SVGIG (reference sequence). The CDR3 DNA is TGTGCCTCACTCCAGAAGACAGCCTATGGCTACACCTTC. It yields the protein CASLQKTAYGYTF.

The J gene is TRBJ2-5, the V gene TRBV5-5, with 14 bases fitting TRBD2. After removal of 5 bases from V and 5 bases from J, the junction contained 17 bases not matched to a gene. Germline values: CDR1 SGHKS, CDR2 YYEKEE (reference sequence). This CDR3 region has 19 residues. CDR3 residues: CASRDRRPGLAGEGETQYF. The DNA of the CDR3 is TGTGCCAGCAGGGATCGACGACCGGGACTAGCGGGAGAAGGGGAGACCCAGTACTTC.

The chain is built from TRBV9 and TRBJ1-2, with D hard to call. V was pared by 3 bases and J by 5 bases, with 14 bases between. This CDR3 has 14 residues. Looked up from germline, CDR1 is SGDLS and CDR2 is YYNGEE. The DNA of the CDR3 is TGTGCCAGCAGCGCCACCCGAACGGGATATGGCTACACCTTC. This translates into CASSATRTGYGYTF.

The chain links TRBV19 to TRBJ1-1; 9 bases align to TRBD1. CDR3 size: 15 residues. Germline lookup yields CDR1 LNHDA and CDR2 SQIVND (reference sequence). The V gene end was trimmed by 5 bases and the J gene end by 6 bases; junction bases not matched to a gene: 10. CDR3 in DNA: TGTGCCAGTAGTTGGGGACAGGGAGGCTTAGCTGAAGCTTTCTTT. This translates into CASSWGQGGLAEAFF.

J is TRBJ1-4 and V is TRBV7-2, with D possibly being TRBD1 (6 bases). The CDR3 contains 15 residues. Germline-derived CDR1 and CDR2 are SGHTA and FQGNSA. The ends were cut back, 4 bases at V and 0 bases at J, with 9 bases in the middle. The CDR3 loop reads CASSWQGSTNEKLFF. In DNA form, the CDR3 reads TGTGCCAGCAGCTGGCAGGGGTCAACTAATGAAAAACTGTTTTTT.

V and J are TRBV2 and TRBJ2-1, with D perhaps matching TRBD2 (6 bases). The V gene lost 7 bases and the J gene lost 6 bases, with 13 bases spanning the gap. This CDR3 contains 13 residues. Germline CDR1 is SNHLY and CDR2 is FYNNEI. The CDR3 sequence is CASTGEAGNEQFF. The CDR3 nucleotides are TGTGCCAGCACGGGGGAAGCGGGCAATGAGCAGTTCTTC.

The V gene is TRBV7-2, the J gene TRBJ2-5, with D perhaps TRBD2 (5 bases). This CDR3 comprises 16 residues. V gave up 8 bases and J gave up 2 bases, with 21 bases separating them. Germline-derived CDR1 and CDR2 are SGHTA and FQGNSA. CDR3 bases: TGTGCCAGCGCCGAATTACAGCGGCAGCTACAAGAGACCCAGTACTTC. Its protein product is CASAELQRQLQETQYF. The full variable domain, in which reference TRBV7-2 and TRBJ2-5 provide the parts outside the CDR3, is GAGVSQSPSNKVTEKGKDVELRCDPISGHTALYWYRQSLGQGLEFLIYFQGNSAPDKSGLPSDRFSAERTGGSVSTLTIQRTQQEDSAVYLCASAELQRQLQETQYFGPGTRLLVL.

This chain joins TRBV11-3 and TRBJ1-1; 9 positions match TRBD1. Trimming at V came to 1 base and at J to 1 base, leaving 7 bases not matched to a gene. The CDR3 is made up of 17 amino acids. Per the germline V gene, CDR1 is SGHNT and CDR2 is YENEEA. The chain's CDR3 is CASSLGDRVVWNTEAFF. In DNA, the CDR3 is TGTGCCAGCAGCTTAGGGGACAGGGTGGTATGGAACACTGAAGCTTTCTTT.

The rearrangement joins TRBV10-2 to TRBJ1-1; 9 positions match TRBD1. Per the germline V gene, CDR1 is WSHSY and CDR2 is SAAADI. The CDR3 sequence is 13 residues long. Trimming took 5 bases from V and 5 from J; bases not matched to a gene: 3. The CDR3 protein is CASSRQGGTEAFF. The CDR3 nucleotides are TGCGCCAGCAGTAGACAGGGGGGGACTGAAGCTTTCTTT.

The genes are TRBV9 and TRBJ2-2; TRBD1 agrees at 11 bases. The CDR3 loop spans 17 amino acids. Germline lookup yields CDR1 SGDLS and CDR2 YYNGEE. The ends lost 4 bases at V and 4 bases at J; junction bases unmatched: 9. CDR3 amino acids: CASSSRDRGVRTGELFF. The CDR3 DNA follows: TGTGCCAGCAGCTCCCGGGACAGGGGGGTTCGCACCGGGGAGCTGTTTTTT.

This clone was seen just once. This chain connects TRBV19 to TRBJ2-2; possible D gene TRBD2, 6 bases. Germline-derived CDR1 and CDR2 are LNHDA and SQIVND (reference sequence). Trimming took off 3 bases at V and 2 bases at J, with 22 bases between the two ends. The CDR3 covers 19 residues. The CDR3 region has the DNA TGTGCCAGTAGTATCCCCCGCTGGAGGGCAGGCATTAACACCGGGGAGCTGTTTTTT. Protein: CASSIPRWRAGINTGELFF.

This rearrangement joins TRBV7-9 to TRBJ1-4, with 8 bases matching TRBD1. CDR3 length: 16 residues. Germline CDR1 reads SEHNR; CDR2 reads FQNEAQ (reference sequence). With 3 bases clipped from V and 5 bases from J, the junction kept 8 bases outside the gene matches. The CDR3 reads CASSLGQEYNNEKLFF. DNA of the CDR3: TGTGCCAGCAGCTTGGGACAGGAATACAACAATGAAAAACTGTTTTTT.

The rearrangement links TRBV7-9 to TRBJ1-1; a weak D match, TRBD1 (5 bases). Trimming took 4 bases from V and 1 from J, leaving 7 bases between them. Germline CDR1 and CDR2: SEHNR and FQNEAQ (reference sequence). The CDR3 sequence is 13 residues long. The CDR3 region has the DNA TGTGCCAGCAGCTCCCAGGGGAACACTGAAGCTTTCTTT. Translating it yields CASSSQGNTEAFF. Variable domain in full (rest from reference TRBV7-9 and TRBJ1-1): DTGVSQNPRHKITKRGQNVTFRCDPISEHNRLYWYRQTLGQGPEFLTYFQNEAQLEKSRLLSDRFSAERPKGSFSTLEIQRTEQGDSAMYLCASSSQGNTEAFFGQGTRLTVV.

J is TRBJ1-6 and V is TRBV15; the match to TRBD1 covers 8 bases. Germline-derived CDR1 and CDR2 are LNHNV and YYDKDF (reference sequence). This CDR3 is built from 15 residues. V lost 5 bases and J lost 5; bases outside the gene matches: 5. In DNA, the CDR3 is TGTGCCACCAGCCCGCGGACAGGGAATAATTCACCCCTCCACTTT. Its protein product is CATSPRTGNNSPLHF.

This clone was seen once. V and J are TRBV7-2 and TRBJ1-5; the match to TRBD1 covers 7 bases. Germline CDR1 SGHTA, CDR2 FQGNSA. With V trimmed by 2 bases and J by 5 bases, 6 bases remained unmatched. CDR3 length: 15 amino acids. CDR3 coding DNA: TGTGCCAGCAGCTTACGACAGGGATTCGATCAGCCCCAGCATTTT. It encodes CASSLRQGFDQPQHF. Together with reference TRBV7-2 and TRBJ1-5, the CDR3 gives the full variable domain: GAGVSQSPSNKVTEKGKDVELRCDPISGHTALYWYRQSLGQGLEFLIYFQGNSAPDKSGLPSDRFSAERTGGSVSTLTIQRTQQEDSAVYLCASSLRQGFDQPQHFGDGTRLSIL.

The chain combines TRBV4-3 with TRBJ1-2; possible D gene TRBD1, 6 bases. Between the trimmed V and J ends, which lost 4 bases and 1 base, there was a span of 19 bases. Germline-derived CDR1 and CDR2 are LGHNA and YSLEER. This CDR3 contains 17 residues. This CDR3 is CASSPSEGEVINYGYTF. The CDR3, as DNA: TGCGCCAGCAGCCCCAGCGAGGGGGAAGTCATTAACTATGGCTACACCTTC.

The chain joins TRBV5-4 to TRBJ2-3, with TRBD2 identical over 8 bases. J gave up 2 bases and V 4 bases, and 6 bases lay outside the gene matches. Germline CDR1 is SGHNT and CDR2 is YYREEE (reference sequence). The CDR3 is made up of 15 amino acids. The CDR3 nucleotides are TGTGCCAGCAGCGGGCGGGGGGCTTACACAGATACGCAGTATTTT. Residues: CASSGRGAYTDTQYF. The complete variable domain, with remaining parts taken from reference TRBV5-4 and TRBJ2-3, reads ETGVTQSPTHLIKTRGQQVTLRCSSQSGHNTVSWYQQALGQGPQFIFQYYREEENGRGNFPPRFSGLQFPNYSSELNVNALELDDSALYLCASSGRGAYTDTQYFGPGTRLTVL.